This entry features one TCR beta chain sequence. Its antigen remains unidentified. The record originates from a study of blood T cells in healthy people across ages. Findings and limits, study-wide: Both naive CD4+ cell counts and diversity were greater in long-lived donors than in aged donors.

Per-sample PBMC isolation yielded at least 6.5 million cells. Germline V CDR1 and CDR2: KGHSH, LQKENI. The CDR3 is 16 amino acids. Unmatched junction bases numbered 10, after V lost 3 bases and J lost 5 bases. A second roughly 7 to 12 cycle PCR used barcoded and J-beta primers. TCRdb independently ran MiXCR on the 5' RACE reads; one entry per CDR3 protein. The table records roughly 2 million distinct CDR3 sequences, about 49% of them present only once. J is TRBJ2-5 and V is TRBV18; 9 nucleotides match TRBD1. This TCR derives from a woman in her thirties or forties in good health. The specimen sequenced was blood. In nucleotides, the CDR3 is TGTGCCAGCTCACCCCGCGGGACAGGGCTGGGGGAGACCCAGTACTTC. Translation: CASSPRGTGLGETQYF. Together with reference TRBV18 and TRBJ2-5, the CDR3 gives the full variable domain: NAGVMQNPRHLVRRRGQEARLRCSPMKGHSHVYWYRQLPEEGLKFMVYLQKENIIDESGMPKERFSAEFPKEGPSILRIQQVVRGDSAAYFCASSPRGTGLGETQYFGPGTRLLVL.